The rows below give T cell receptor beta chains drawn from one sample of a study of T cell responses to AZD1222 COVID-19 vaccine. Repertoires were generated with immunoSEQ multiplex PCR, while TCRdb's copy carries only in-frame clones and drops some. The sample carries some 95,000 clones, 85% to 90% recorded once. This material consisted of peripheral blood, taken 28 days after the second AZD1222 dose. Receptor source: an adult who received the AZD1222 COVID-19 vaccine. Both conserved end residues are part of each CDR3. A D gene is named only where the DNA matches it firmly. A row's size may be missing; if present it is once, few, many or a size class.

j_call clone_size v_call d_call cdr3_aa cdr3_nt
TRBJ1-1 - TRBV28 - CASSYLTAEAFF TGTGCCAGCAGCTACCTAACGGCTGAAGCTTTCTTT
TRBJ2-3 - TRBV2 - CASNGLSDTQYF TGTGCCAGTAACGGACTGAGCGATACGCAGTATTTT
TRBJ2-7 many TRBV6-2/TRBV6-3 - CASSRGMSLYEQYF TGTGCCAGCAGTCGAGGGATGTCCCTTTACGAGCAGTACTTC
TRBJ2-3 - TRBV2 TRBD2 CASILAGDTQYF TGTGCCAGCATACTAGCGGGAGATACGCAGTATTTT
TRBJ2-2 - TRBV19 - CASKRTRANTGELFF TGTGCCAGTAAGCGGACGCGCGCGAACACCGGGGAGCTGTTTTTT
TRBJ2-7 - TRBV6-5 - CASSYRQGKDEQYF TGTGCCAGCAGTTACAGGCAGGGTAAAGACGAGCAGTACTTC
TRBJ2-1 - TRBV28 - CASSAGTSSRIF TGTGCCAGCAGTGCCGGGACCTCATCCCGGATCTTC
TRBJ1-2 once TRBV6-4 - CASSDSAANYGYTF TGTGCCAGCAGTGACTCGGCCGCGAATTATGGCTACACCTTC
TRBJ2-2 few TRBV4-1 TRBD1 CASSQDRQGAVGELFF TGCGCCAGCAGCCAAGATCGACAGGGGGCAGTCGGGGAGCTGTTTTTT
TRBJ1-3 - TRBV9 - CASSPRATGSGNTIYF TGTGCCAGCAGCCCAAGGGCAACAGGTTCTGGAAACACCATATATTTT
TRBJ2-7 - TRBV6-1 TRBD1 CASSERGLDEQYF TGTGCCAGCAGTGAAAGGGGGCTGGACGAGCAGTACTTC
TRBJ2-5 - TRBV27 TRBD2 CASSWGGLAGETQYF TGTGCCAGCAGTTGGGGGGGACTAGCCGGTGAGACCCAGTACTTC
TRBJ2-7 once TRBV3-1/TRBV3-2 - CASSQDFGAGLIYEQYF TGTGCCAGCAGCCAAGATTTTGGGGCGGGCTTAATTTACGAGCAGTACTTC
TRBJ1-2 - TRBV6-5 TRBD1 CASSRGQDYGYTF TGTGCCAGCAGTCGCGGACAGGACTATGGCTACACCTTC
TRBJ2-4 - TRBV4-2 - CASSQDDSSNIQYF TGTGCCAGCAGCCAAGATGACAGTAGCAACATTCAGTACTTC
TRBJ2-2 once TRBV18 - CASSPRQRTGELFF TGTGCCAGCTCACCACGACAGCGAACCGGGGAGCTGTTTTTT
TRBJ2-1 - TRBV6-1 TRBD2 CASSEGSSGVNEQFF TGTGCCAGCAGTGAAGGGTCTAGCGGCGTCAATGAGCAGTTCTTC
TRBJ1-2 - TRBV29-1 - CSVELVATVGGYTF TGCAGCGTTGAACTAGTAGCGACAGTAGGCGGCTACACCTTC
TRBJ1-4 - TRBV7-8 - CASSLVDLHNEKLFF TGTGCCAGCAGCTTAGTAGATCTTCATAATGAAAAACTGTTTTTT
TRBJ2-2 few TRBV4-3 TRBD1 CASSQERDRGRITGELFF TGCGCCAGCAGCCAAGAGAGGGACAGGGGCCGAATAACCGGGGAGCTGTTTTTT
TRBJ1-2 - TRBV4-3 TRBD1 CASSQETGGNYGYTF TGCGCCAGCAGCCAAGAGACAGGGGGCAACTATGGCTACACCTTC
TRBJ1-4 - TRBV3-1/TRBV3-2 - CASSQDAEKLFF TGTGCCAGCAGCCAAGACGCCGAAAAACTGTTTTTT
TRBJ1-4 - TRBV27 TRBD1 CASRPSGGANEKLFF TGTGCCAGCAGACCTTCAGGGGGCGCGAATGAAAAACTGTTTTTT
TRBJ1-6 - TRBV11-2 - CASSLGIGSPLHF TGTGCCAGCAGCTTAGGAATCGGATCACCCCTCCACTTT
TRBJ2-4 - TRBV5-5 - CASSLYGPKNIQYF TGTGCCAGCAGCTTGTATGGACCCAAAAACATTCAGTACTTC
TRBJ1-5 - TRBV6-4 - CASSSLLRTDFNQPQHF TGTGCCAGCAGTTCCCTGCTTAGGACTGATTTCAATCAGCCCCAGCATTTT
TRBJ1-2 - TRBV5-8 - CASSLGLNPLYGYTF TGTGCCAGCAGCTTGGGACTGAACCCCCTCTATGGCTACACCTTC
TRBJ1-2 - TRBV11-3 - CASSLDHLSGGYTF TGTGCCAGCAGCTTAGATCATCTTTCGGGTGGCTACACCTTC
TRBJ1-5 - TRBV18 - CASSLDSSNQPQHF TGTGCCAGCTCACTGGACAGCTCAAATCAGCCCCAGCATTTT
TRBJ1-2 - TRBV20-1 - CSVEGAGYTF TGCAGTGTGGAAGGGGCAGGCTACACCTTC
TRBJ2-7 - TRBV6-6 - CASSSPDSAEQYF TGTGCCAGCAGTTCCCCGGATAGTGCCGAGCAGTACTTC
TRBJ1-2 - TRBV15 - CATSRDSFYGYTF TGTGCCACCAGCAGAGACAGTTTCTATGGCTACACCTTC
TRBJ1-1 - TRBV6-1 - CASSESLGGTEAFF TGTGCCAGCAGTGAGAGTCTGGGTGGGACTGAAGCTTTCTTT
TRBJ1-6 once TRBV2 - CASSESQASNSPLHF TGTGCCAGCAGTGAGAGTCAGGCCTCCAATTCACCCCTCCACTTT
TRBJ1-2 - TRBV6-2/TRBV6-3 - CASSDRRVNYGYTF TGTGCCAGCAGTGACCGCAGGGTGAACTATGGCTACACCTTC
TRBJ2-5 - TRBV6-5 TRBD2 CASSYSGGRATETQYF TGTGCCAGCAGTTACTCGGGCGGGAGGGCCACCGAGACCCAGTACTTC
TRBJ1-2 - TRBV5-5 - CASSLVVQAVYGYTF TGTGCCAGCAGCTTGGTAGTACAGGCAGTCTATGGCTACACCTTC
TRBJ2-6 - TRBV7-3 TRBD1 CASSLSAALGGTGANVLTF TGTGCCAGCAGCTTGTCCGCGGCATTAGGGGGCACTGGGGCCAACGTCCTGACTTTC
TRBJ1-6 - TRBV7-2 - CASSPDSQTASPLHF TGTGCCAGCAGCCCCGACTCACAGACAGCTTCACCCCTCCACTTT
TRBJ2-7 once TRBV7-9 - CASSLSLRAYEQYF TGTGCCAGCAGCTTATCTCTCAGGGCCTACGAGCAGTACTTC
TRBJ2-2 - TRBV9 - CASSVDGRVNTGELFF TGTGCCAGCAGCGTAGACGGCAGGGTGAACACCGGGGAGCTGTTTTTT
TRBJ2-3 - TRBV3-1/TRBV3-2 - CASSQDMSGLGTDTQYF TGTGCCAGCAGCCAAGATATGAGCGGGCTAGGCACAGATACGCAGTATTTT
TRBJ1-2 - TRBV15 - CATSRDPGTGYTF TGTGCCACCAGCAGAGATCCGGGGACTGGCTACACCTTC
TRBJ2-3 - TRBV2 TRBD2 CASSPGTSGSLTDTQYF TGTGCCAGCAGTCCCGGGACTAGCGGGAGCTTGACAGATACGCAGTATTTT
TRBJ2-4 - TRBV19 TRBD2 CASSWSGGDKNIQYF TGTGCCAGTAGTTGGTCGGGAGGTGACAAAAACATTCAGTACTTC